Following are 14 T cell receptor beta chains from one sample sequenced in a study of PD-L1 blockade in urothelial cancer. Time point specified: peripheral blood 6 weeks after treatment start. Profiled with immunoSEQ multiplex PCR; TCRdb holds only in-frame clones, not every one. The data hold 45,000 to 50,000 clones, with around 80% observed a single time. Sequenced material: PBMCs, taken around atezolizumab (anti-PD-L1) treatment. These TCRs come from a man aged 65-85 years with urothelial cancer.

The genes are TRBV5-4 and TRBJ1-1; D not resolved. This CDR3 has 13 residues. Trimming shortened V by 3 bases and J by 0 bases, and 6 bases separated the two germline ends. Germline V gives CDR1 SGHNT, CDR2 YYREEE (reference sequence). The CDR3 DNA is TGTGCCAGCAGCTCTTCCTTGAACACTGAAGCTTTCTTT. It encodes CASSSSLNTEAFF.

V and J are TRBV6-5 and TRBJ1-1; D is ambiguous. Germline CDR1 MNHEY, CDR2 SVGAGI. This CDR3 has 11 residues. V shed 5 bases and J shed 8 bases, with 9 bases lying between them. The CDR3 reads CASSGDTEAFF. Written as DNA, the CDR3 is TGTGCCAGCAGTGGAGATACGGAAGCTTTCTTT.

The CDR3, as DNA: TGTGCCACCAGCAGCTATTGGGGGGGGTTCACTGAAGCTTTCTTT. Its protein is CATSSYWGGFTEAFF. This chain joins TRBV15 and TRBJ1-1, with D perhaps matching TRBD1 (5 bases). The germline CDR1 and CDR2 sequences are LNHNV and YYDKDF (reference sequence). This CDR3 comprises 15 residues. Trimming shortened V by 3 bases and J by 4 bases, and 15 bases separated the two germline ends.

This clone showed up just a few times. The chain has TRBV5-1 and TRBJ1-4; 9 nucleotides line up with TRBD1. V lost 4 bases, J lost 8 bases, and 9 bases stayed unmatched. Per the germline V gene, CDR1 is SGHRS and CDR2 is YFSETQ. The length of the CDR3 is 15 residues. CDR3: CASSKLQGAGEKLFF. For the CDR3, the DNA is TGCGCCAGCAGCAAGTTACAGGGGGCAGGAGAAAAACTGTTTTTT.

The chain uses TRBV28 and TRBJ2-2; perhaps TRBD2 as D (6 bases). V lost 4 bases to trimming and J lost 3 bases, with 12 bases between them. The CDR3 is made up of 15 amino acids. Germline loops: CDR1 MDHEN, CDR2 SYDVKM. CDR3 in amino acids: CASSYPDYYTGELFF. In DNA, the CDR3 is TGTGCCAGCAGTTACCCGGACTACTACACCGGGGAGCTGTTTTTT.

The rearrangement joins TRBV19 to TRBJ2-2; TRBD1 might be the D (5 bases). The germline gives CDR1 LNHDA, CDR2 SQIVND (reference sequence). This CDR3 comprises 15 residues. The V end was cut by 1 base, the J end by 3 bases, with 9 bases between. The CDR3 spells CASSIGQGDTGELFF. The CDR3 bases are TGTGCCAGTAGTATAGGGCAGGGTGACACCGGGGAGCTGTTTTTT.

The rearrangement links TRBV6-1 to TRBJ1-1; 8 nucleotides line up with TRBD1. The CDR3 sequence is 15 residues long. The V segment lost 6 bases and the J segment 1 base; nucleotides outside the gene matches: 7. Germline V gene data show CDR1 as MNHNS and CDR2 as SASEGT. CDR3 residues: CASRTTTGANTEAFF. The CDR3 DNA sequence: TGTGCCAGCAGAACAACGACAGGGGCGAACACTGAAGCTTTCTTT.

This rearrangement joins TRBV4-1 to TRBJ1-2; D is uncertain. Germline V gene sequence: CDR1 MGHRA, CDR2 YSYEKL. The CDR3 length is 13 residues. The V end lost 2 bases, the J end lost 6 bases, and 10 bases lay between the germline ends. The CDR3 DNA is TGCGCCAGCAGCCAACTGGGAGAGCATGGCTACACCTTC. Translating it yields CASSQLGEHGYTF.

This clone was detected a few times. The genes are TRBV11-2 and TRBJ2-1; possible D gene TRBD2, 5 bases. Germline V lookup: CDR1 SGHAT, CDR2 FQNNGV. Trimming took 0 bases from V and 8 from J, leaving 14 bases between them. The CDR3 is made up of 15 amino acids. Here the CDR3 DNA reads TGTGCCAGCAGCTTAGACCGGGGAGACGGGTATGAGCAGTTCTTC. It translates to CASSLDRGDGYEQFF.

This clone was counted only a few times. The V and J genes are TRBV19 and TRBJ2-7, with D tentatively TRBD2 (5 bases). The CDR3 is made up of 14 amino acids. Trimming pared 7 bases from V and 3 bases from J, leaving 16 bases between. CDR1 and CDR2 from the germline V gene are LNHDA and SQIVND (reference sequence). CDR3 bases: TGTGCCAGTAACCTGCAGGACGGGGACTACGAGCAGTACTTC. Amino acids: CASNLQDGDYEQYF. The variable domain in full, with the rest retrieved from reference TRBV19 and TRBJ2-7, is DGGITQSPKYLFRKEGQNVTLSCEQNLNHDAMYWYRQDPGQGLRLIYYSQIVNDFQKGDIAEGYSVSREKKESFPLTVTSAQKNPTAFYLCASNLQDGDYEQYFGPGTRLTVT.

The genes are TRBV5-1 and TRBJ2-4; TRBD2 agrees at 10 bases. Germline CDR1 is SGHRS and CDR2 is YFSETQ. The CDR3 runs to 14 residues. V lost 8 bases to trimming and J lost 2 bases; unmatched junction nucleotides: 4. The CDR3 bases are TGCGCCAGTTCTAGCGGGAGTACCAAAAACATTCAGTACTTC. Translating it yields CASSSGSTKNIQYF.

CDR3 DNA: TGTGCCATCAGTCCTCGACAGGGGGAAACTGAAGCTTTCTTT. Translating gives CAISPRQGETEAFF. The J gene is TRBJ1-1, the V gene TRBV10-3, with 9 bases aligning to TRBD1. The CDR3 has 14 residues. The J segment lost 5 bases and the V segment lost 5 bases, leaving 6 bases of the junction unmatched. Germline lookup yields CDR1 ENHRY and CDR2 SYGVKD.

V gene TRBV23-1 combines with J gene TRBJ2-7; D is possibly TRBD1 (5 bases). TRBV23-1 has ORF status, its function being uncertain. Trimming cost V 0 bases and J 3 bases, with 18 bases left between them. The CDR3 has 17 amino acids. Here the CDR3 DNA reads TGCGCCAGCAGTCAATCAGCTAGGACATCGCTGTTCTACGAGCAGTACTTC. Protein sequence: CASSQSARTSLFYEQYF.

This clone has more than one count but fewer than ten. The rearrangement uses TRBV6-1 and TRBJ2-2; 7 bases align to TRBD1. Germline V gene lookup returns CDR1 MNHNS and CDR2 SASEGT. The CDR3 is 14 amino acids. The V segment lost 7 bases and the J segment 3 bases; nucleotides outside the gene matches: 5. The CDR3: CASTDRVDTGELFF. Written as DNA, the CDR3 is TGTGCCAGCACCGACAGGGTGGACACCGGGGAGCTGTTTTTT.